These 10 T cell receptor beta chains were all obtained from the same sample, sequenced in a study of shared clonotypes between healthy human individuals. Repertoires were generated with immunoSEQ multiplex PCR, while TCRdb's copy carries only in-frame clones and drops some. The data contain under 1,100,000 clones, around 75% of them singletons. Sequenced sample: memory CD4+ T cells sorted from blood. Subset described: CD45RA-negative fraction. These receptors were obtained from a man aged 18 to 29 in good health.

The chain carries TRBV5-1 and TRBJ2-1; 7 bases map to TRBD1. This CDR3 comprises 13 residues. The junction had 5 bases not matched to a gene; V was cut back by 5 bases and J by 6 bases. Germline-derived CDR1 and CDR2 are SGHRS and YFSETQ. CDR3 coding DNA: TGCGCCAGCAGTGGTGACAGGGCCAATGAGCAGTTCTTC. Amino acid sequence: CASSGDRANEQFF. Full variable domain (outside the CDR3, taken from reference TRBV5-1 and TRBJ2-1): KAGVTQTPRYLIKTRGQQVTLSCSPISGHRSVSWYQQTPGQGLQFLFEYFSETQRNKGNFPGRFSGRQFSNSRSEMNVSTLELGDSALYLCASSGDRANEQFFGPGTRLTVL.

This clone was observed a single time. The chain uses TRBV19 and TRBJ1-1; the match to TRBD1 covers 8 bases. Trimming cost V 2 bases and J 7 bases; bases outside gene matches: 9. Germline V gene data show CDR1 as LNHDA and CDR2 as SQIVND (reference sequence). There are 15 residues in the CDR3. The CDR3 here is CASSIRQGSPVEAFF. The CDR3 DNA follows: TGTGCCAGTAGTATACGACAGGGGTCGCCAGTTGAAGCTTTCTTT.

A note on this clone: Other DNA sequences within the sample encode an identical CDR3. V is TRBV7-2 and J is TRBJ2-7; TRBD1 matches 9 bases. The CDR3 has 15 residues. The junction had 9 bases not matched to a gene; V was cut back by 6 bases and J by 3 bases. Germline V gene sequence: CDR1 SGHTA, CDR2 FQGNSA. CDR3 in amino acids: CASSDRDRAIYEQYF. In DNA, the CDR3 is TGTGCCAGCAGTGACCGGGACAGGGCCATCTACGAGCAGTACTTC.

The chain has TRBV12-5 and TRBJ1-1; D not certain. CDR3 length equals 12 residues. Germline CDR1 is LGHNT and CDR2 is FRNRAP. V dropped 5 bases and J dropped 2 bases, with 6 bases sitting between them. Here the CDR3 DNA reads TGTGCTAGTGGTCGAGTCAACACTGAAGCTTTCTTT. As protein: CASGRVNTEAFF.

This clone was counted once. The V call is TRBV30, the J call TRBJ1-6, with D hard to call. Trimming removed 1 base from V and 0 bases from J, with 13 bases in between. Germline loops: CDR1 GTSNPN, CDR2 SVGIG (reference sequence). CDR3 length equals 17 residues. Written as DNA, the CDR3 is TGTGCCTGGAGTGAAAGTTTGAGATACTCCTATAATTCACCCCTCCACTTT. Protein: CAWSESLRYSYNSPLHF.

This clone was detected a few times. The chain uses TRBV4-3 and TRBJ2-1; 8 bases match TRBD2. J lost 7 bases, V lost 1 base, and 12 bases had no gene match. In germline, CDR1 is LGHNA, CDR2 YSLEER. CDR3 length: 17 residues. The CDR3 reads CASSQVDGSGSRNEQFF. CDR3 in DNA: TGCGCCAGCAGCCAAGTAGACGGAAGCGGGAGTCGGAATGAGCAGTTCTTC.

This clone was seen repeatedly, ten times or more. The rearrangement links TRBV5-4 to TRBJ2-2; D may be TRBD2 (6 bases). The CDR3 totals 15 residues. The V gene lost 0 bases and the J gene lost 2 bases, with 8 bases spanning the gap. Germline V lookup: CDR1 SGHNT, CDR2 YYREEE (reference sequence). The CDR3 is CASSLVAANTGELFF. The CDR3 DNA reads TGTGCCAGCAGCTTGGTAGCGGCTAACACCGGGGAGCTGTTTTTT.

This clone was picked up one time. This chain links TRBV15 with TRBJ1-2; TRBD1 might be the D (6 bases). The germline CDR1 and CDR2 sequences are LNHNV and YYDKDF (reference sequence). V was clipped by 5 bases and J by 4 bases, with 14 bases between them. This CDR3 is built from 14 residues. CDR3 nucleotides: TGTGCCACCAGCCCCGGGGCGGGGGCCTATGGCTACACCTTC. Protein product: CATSPGAGAYGYTF.

The rearrangement links TRBV15 to TRBJ1-2; TRBD1 matches 9 bases. This CDR3 contains 13 residues. The trim removed 6 bases at V and 4 bases at J, leaving 3 bases unmatched. Per germline, CDR1 LNHNV and CDR2 YYDKDF (reference sequence). The CDR3: CATRGTGFYGYTF. CDR3 DNA: TGTGCCACCAGAGGGACAGGGTTCTATGGCTACACCTTC.

The rearrangement uses TRBV4-3 and TRBJ1-5, with D hard to call. Looked up from germline, CDR1 is LGHNA and CDR2 is YSLEER. Trimming left V 0 bases short and J 1 base short, with 7 bases between. The CDR3 sequence is 15 residues long. The CDR3 DNA follows: TGCGCCAGCAGCCAAGAATGGGTAAGCAATCAGCCCCAGCATTTT. It is translated as CASSQEWVSNQPQHF.